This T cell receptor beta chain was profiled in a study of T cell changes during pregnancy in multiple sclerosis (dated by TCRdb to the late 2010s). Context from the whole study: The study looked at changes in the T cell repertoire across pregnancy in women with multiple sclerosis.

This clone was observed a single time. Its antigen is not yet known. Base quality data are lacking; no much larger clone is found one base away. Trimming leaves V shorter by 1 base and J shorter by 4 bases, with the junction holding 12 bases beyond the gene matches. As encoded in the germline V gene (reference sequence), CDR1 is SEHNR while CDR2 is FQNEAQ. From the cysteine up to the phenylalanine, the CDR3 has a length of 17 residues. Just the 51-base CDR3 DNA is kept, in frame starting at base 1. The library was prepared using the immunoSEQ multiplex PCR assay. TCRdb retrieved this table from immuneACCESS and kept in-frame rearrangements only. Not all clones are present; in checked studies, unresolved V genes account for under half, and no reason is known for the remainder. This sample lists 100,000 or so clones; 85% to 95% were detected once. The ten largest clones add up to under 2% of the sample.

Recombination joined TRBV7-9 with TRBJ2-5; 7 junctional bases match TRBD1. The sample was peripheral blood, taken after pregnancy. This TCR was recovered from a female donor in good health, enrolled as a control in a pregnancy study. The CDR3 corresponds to CASSLGYSTGTRETQYF. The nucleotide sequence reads TGTGCCAGCAGCTTAGGGTATTCGACAGGGACCCGAGAGACCCAGTACTTC.